The 31 T cell receptor beta chains in this list originate from one sample, sequenced in a study of T cell repertoires in cytomegalovirus infection. Using its own MiXCR run on the reads, TCRdb lists one record per CDR3 protein. This table has about 680,000 distinct CDR3 sequences, approximately 24% appearing once. Sequences were obtained from CD8+ T cells from PBMCs. These receptors came from a human donor in good health (CMV status not recorded). Some clones in this sample may be carry-over from other donors' samples.

This clonotype was detected many times. The J gene is TRBJ1-2, the V gene TRBV7-2; D not certain. Germline V gives CDR1 SGHTA, CDR2 FQGNSA. The CDR3 loop spans 11 amino acids. V dropped 7 bases and J dropped 2 bases, with 5 bases sitting between them. The CDR3 nucleotides are TGTGCCAGCACCAGAAACTATGGCTACACCTTC. Translation: CASTRNYGYTF.

This clonotype showed up just a few times. V is TRBV12-3 or TRBV12-4 and J is TRBJ2-2; no definite D call. This CDR3 contains 16 residues. The V end lost 3 bases, the J end lost 0 bases, and 11 bases lay between the germline ends. This chain's CDR3 is CASSFWTTTNTGELFF. CDR3 bases: TGTGCCAGCAGTTTCTGGACCACAACGAACACCGGGGAGCTGTTTTTT.

This clonotype was seen a handful of times. This chain links TRBV10-3 with TRBJ2-4, with TRBD2 matching over 9 bases. J lost 2 bases, V lost 3 bases, and 8 bases had no gene match. Germline-derived CDR1 and CDR2 are ENHRY and SYGVKD. The CDR3 is 17 amino acids. The CDR3 nucleotides are TGTGCCATCAGTGATTCGCGGGGGGGCTATACCAAAAACATTCAGTACTTC. Translating it yields CAISDSRGGYTKNIQYF.

This clonotype has ten or more counts. This sequence joins TRBV12-3 or TRBV12-4 and TRBJ1-6; TRBD1 agrees at 7 bases. The junction had 12 bases not matched to a gene; V was cut back by 6 bases and J by 4 bases. The CDR3 sequence is 17 residues long. The CDR3 is CASSFLAGQRYNSPLHF. CDR3 DNA sequence: TGTGCCAGCAGCTTCCTCGCGGGACAGCGGTATAATTCACCCCTCCACTTT.

As DNA, the CDR3 is TGTGCCAGCAGCCAGTCCCAATTACTAGTACAGTTCTTC. As protein: CASSQSQLLVQFF. The rearrangement uses TRBV27 and TRBJ2-1, with a possible D match to TRBD2 (5 bases). CDR1 is MNHEY and CDR2 is SMNVEV in the germline V gene (reference sequence). The CDR3 is made up of 13 amino acids. V was cut by 6 bases and J by 13 bases, with 19 bases left in between.

This rearrangement joins TRBV6-5 to TRBJ1-2; D unresolved. The CDR3 sequence is 13 residues long. Germline V gene lookup returns CDR1 MNHEY and CDR2 SVGAGI. Trimming pared 0 bases from V and 7 bases from J, leaving 9 bases between. CDR3 DNA sequence: TGTGCCAGCAGTTACTCGAGGTTGGGTGGCTACACCTTC. It is translated as CASSYSRLGGYTF.

The sample holds a few counts of this clonotype. This chain joins TRBV6-6 and TRBJ2-7; tentatively, D is TRBD1 (6 bases). Trimming removed 2 bases at V and 6 bases at J, with 14 bases between. The germline V gene has CDR1 MNHNY and CDR2 SVGAGI (reference sequence). There are 14 residues in the CDR3. DNA of the CDR3: TGTGCCAGCAGTTACACCCACCAAGGGGGCGAGCAGTACGTC. Its protein product is CASSYTHQGGEQYV.

The sample holds a few counts of this clonotype. An end of the junction does not agree with germline; a read error may underlie this. V usage is TRBV28 and J usage is TRBJ1-1, with a weak D call TRBD1 (5 bases). The CDR3 is 11 residues long. Per germline, CDR1 MDHEN and CDR2 SYDVKM. CDR3 residues: CASSKGPGGGF. CDR3 nucleotide sequence: TGTGCCAGCAGTAAGGGTCCCGGTGGGGGATTT.

Many counts were recorded for this clonotype. The chain is built from TRBV12-3 or TRBV12-4 and TRBJ2-2; D is unclear. The CDR3 is 12 amino acids. The V end was cut by 8 bases, the J end by 5 bases, with 9 bases between. The CDR3 here is CASGLGTGELFF. CDR3 DNA sequence: TGTGCCAGCGGCTTAGGGACCGGGGAGCTGTTTTTT.

V gene TRBV4-2 combines with J gene TRBJ1-6; the match to TRBD1 covers 7 bases. CDR1 and CDR2 from the germline V gene are LGHNA and YNFKEQ. V dropped 1 base and J dropped 7; count of bases not matched to a gene: 10. The CDR3 has 17 amino acids. The CDR3 DNA follows: TGTGCCAGCAGCCAAGGACCCACAGGGGCCATCAATTCACCCCTCCACTTT. Translating it yields CASSQGPTGAINSPLHF.

This clonotype was seen repeatedly, ten times or more. The chain combines TRBV7-9 with TRBJ2-6, with 7 bases fitting TRBD1. CDR1 SEHNR and CDR2 FQNEAQ come from the germline V gene (reference sequence). The J segment lost 2 bases and the V segment lost 6 bases, leaving 7 bases of the junction unmatched. The CDR3 is 16 residues long. This chain's CDR3 is CASRRTGEAGANVLTF. CDR3 nucleotides: TGTGCCAGCAGGCGAACAGGGGAAGCTGGGGCCAACGTCCTGACTTTC.

This chain uses TRBV5-5 with TRBJ1-1; D is uncertain. The CDR3 length is 13 residues. Per the germline V gene, CDR1 is SGHKS and CDR2 is YYEKEE (reference sequence). V was trimmed by 4 bases and J by 1 base, leaving 8 bases between them. CDR3 loop: CASSHPSNTEAFF. The DNA of the CDR3 is TGTGCCAGCAGCCATCCTTCGAACACTGAAGCTTTCTTT.

This clonotype was picked up many times. V usage is TRBV6-5 and J usage is TRBJ1-4, with D unresolved. The CDR3 loop spans 13 amino acids. Germline V gene lookup returns CDR1 MNHEY and CDR2 SVGAGI. The V gene lost 4 bases and the J gene lost 8 bases, with 11 bases spanning the gap. Written as DNA, the CDR3 is TGTGCCAGCAGTTTGGGCCACGGGGAAAAACTGTTTTTT. Translation: CASSLGHGEKLFF.

This clonotype was picked up many times. The chain has TRBV12-3 or TRBV12-4 and TRBJ2-2; D gene uncertain. This CDR3 contains 13 residues. Between the trimmed V and J ends, which lost 6 bases and 5 bases, there was a span of 10 bases. Here the CDR3 DNA reads TGTGCCAGCAGCCCCCCTTGGACCGGGGAGCTGTTTTTT. Its translation is CASSPPWTGELFF.

This clonotype was detected only a few times. The CDR3 region is CASSYSQGGNGYTF. The CDR3 nucleotides read TGTGCCAGCAGTTACTCGCAAGGGGGTAATGGCTACACCTTC. The rearrangement joins TRBV6-2 or TRBV6-3 to TRBJ1-2, with a weak D call TRBD1 (6 bases). Germline V gene data show CDR1 as MNHEY and CDR2 as SVGEGT. The V gene lost 0 bases and the J gene lost 6 bases, with 11 bases spanning the gap. The CDR3 contains 14 residues.

The V gene is TRBV4-1, the J gene TRBJ1-1, with D possibly being TRBD1 (5 bases). The CDR3 totals 15 residues. V lost 1 base to trimming and J lost 2 bases, with 11 bases between them. The germline gives CDR1 MGHRA, CDR2 YSYEKL. The CDR3 spells CASSQGGDLNTEAFF. DNA for the CDR3: TGCGCCAGCAGCCAAGGCGGGGACCTAAACACTGAAGCTTTCTTT.

This clonotype has more than one count but fewer than ten. The J gene is TRBJ1-4, the V gene TRBV14, with 7 nucleotides matching TRBD1. Germline CDR1 and CDR2: SGHDN and FVKESK. V was pared by 0 bases and J by 8 bases, with 3 bases of the junction left unmatched. The CDR3 has 14 amino acids. The CDR3 DNA sequence: TGTGCCAGCAGCCAAGACAGGGGGGACGAAAAACTGTTTTTT. Translating gives CASSQDRGDEKLFF.

The rearrangement uses TRBV18 and TRBJ2-7; D might be TRBD1 or TRBD2, each matching 6 bases. The CDR3 contains 14 residues. Germline V gives CDR1 KGHSH, CDR2 LQKENI. The ends were cut back, 5 bases at V and 2 bases at J, with 13 bases in the middle. CDR3 DNA sequence: TGTGCCAGCTCATTAAGGGGGGCGACCTACGAGCAGTACGTC. Translated, it gives CASSLRGATYEQYV.

This clonotype was counted at least ten times. The J gene is TRBJ2-1, the V gene TRBV7-2; perhaps TRBD1 as D (5 bases). Germline CDR1 and CDR2: SGHTA and FQGNSA. V was cut by 6 bases and J by 7 bases, with 16 bases left in between. The CDR3 runs to 14 residues. The CDR3 sequence: CASSWVGPMNEQFF. The CDR3 bases are TGTGCCAGCAGTTGGGTGGGGCCGATGAATGAGCAGTTCTTC.

This clonotype has ten or more counts. The gene calls are TRBV19 and TRBJ2-7; tentative D call: TRBD1 (6 bases). The CDR3 spans 14 residues. Trimming pared 3 bases from V and 0 bases from J, leaving 9 bases between. CDR1 is LNHDA and CDR2 is SQIVND in the germline V gene (reference sequence). CDR3 in DNA: TGTGCCAGTAGTATGCCAGGGGTCTCCTACGAGCAGTACTTC. Amino acids: CASSMPGVSYEQYF. The entire variable domain, with the rest obtained from reference TRBV19 and TRBJ2-7, is as follows: DGGITQSPKYLFRKEGQNVTLSCEQNLNHDAMYWYRQDPGQGLRLIYYSQIVNDFQKGDIAEGYSVSREKKESFPLTVTSAQKNPTAFYLCASSMPGVSYEQYFGPGTRLTVT.

This clonotype was seen repeatedly, ten times or more. The chain employs TRBV7-2 and TRBJ2-1, with 9 nucleotides matching TRBD2. J lost 1 base, V lost 8 bases, and 6 bases had no gene match. The CDR3 is 15 residues long. Germline V gene data show CDR1 as SGHTA and CDR2 as FQGNSA. The CDR3 reads CASGELAGSYNEQFF. The CDR3 DNA is TGTGCCAGCGGAGAACTAGCGGGTTCCTACAATGAGCAGTTCTTC.

This clonotype was found many times. The CDR3 is CASSLKGYEQFF. In nucleotides, the CDR3 is TGTGCCAGCAGCTTAAAAGGCTATGAGCAGTTCTTC. V and J are TRBV7-2 and TRBJ2-1; D uncertain. Trimming took off 2 bases at V and 8 bases at J, with 7 bases between the two ends. The CDR3 consists of 12 residues. Germline-derived CDR1 and CDR2 are SGHTA and FQGNSA. The full variable domain, with the rest looked up from reference TRBV7-2 and TRBJ2-1, is GAGVSQSPSNKVTEKGKDVELRCDPISGHTALYWYRQSLGQGLEFLIYFQGNSAPDKSGLPSDRFSAERTGGSVSTLTIQRTQQEDSAVYLCASSLKGYEQFFGPGTRLTVL.

This clonotype was detected a few times. This chain connects TRBV27 to TRBJ2-7; 10 nucleotides align to TRBD2. The J segment lost 1 base and the V segment lost 5 bases, leaving 5 bases of the junction unmatched. The germline V gene encodes CDR1 MNHEY and CDR2 SMNVEV (reference sequence). The CDR3 sequence is 15 residues long. CDR3 in DNA: TGTGCCAGCAGTCCTCTAGCGGGGGCGTCCTACGAGCAGTACTTC. Translated: CASSPLAGASYEQYF.

This clonotype was counted a few times. The chain couples TRBV15 to TRBJ2-1; a weak D match, TRBD2 (6 bases). The CDR3 is made up of 12 amino acids. Germline assignment: CDR1 LNHNV and CDR2 YYDKDF (reference sequence). Trimming pared 9 bases from V and 6 bases from J, leaving 12 bases between. CDR3 in amino acids: CATGEVLNEQFF. In DNA, the CDR3 is TGTGCCACGGGGGAGGTCCTCAATGAGCAGTTCTTC.

The V and J genes are TRBV4-3 and TRBJ1-4, with D possibly matching TRBD1 (5 bases). Germline CDR1 is LGHNA and CDR2 is YSLEER. The CDR3 length is 15 residues. The ends were cut back, 0 bases at V and 5 bases at J, with 10 bases in the middle. The CDR3 reads CASSQDRGLNEKLFF. The CDR3 bases are TGCGCCAGCAGCCAAGATAGGGGACTCAATGAAAAACTGTTTTTT.

This clonotype was observed many times. V usage is TRBV7-2 and J usage is TRBJ2-7, with 9 nucleotides matching TRBD2. The V gene end was trimmed by 3 bases and the J gene end by 2 bases; junction bases not matched to a gene: 5. Per germline, CDR1 SGHTA and CDR2 FQGNSA. CDR3 length: 15 amino acids. The CDR3 loop is CASSLVAGATYEQYF. The CDR3 DNA reads as TGTGCCAGCAGCTTGGTAGCGGGGGCAACCTACGAGCAGTACTTC.

The V gene is TRBV12-3 or TRBV12-4, the J gene TRBJ2-5; D perhaps matches TRBD1 (5 bases). This CDR3 spans 15 amino acids. Trimming left V 6 bases short and J 5 bases short, with 19 bases between. The CDR3 spells CASSIFPGKEETQYF. The CDR3, as DNA: TGTGCCAGCAGCATATTTCCAGGGAAAGAGGAGACCCAGTACTTC.

V gene TRBV29-1 combines with J gene TRBJ2-1, with D perhaps matching TRBD2 (5 bases). V gave up 5 bases and J gave up 6 bases, with 20 bases separating them. This CDR3 is built from 15 residues. Germline V gene data show CDR1 as SQVTM and CDR2 as ANQGSEA. CDR3 nucleotide sequence: TGCAGCGTTACCTATAGTTCCCCTGGAGGCAATGAGCAGTTCTTC. Translated, it gives CSVTYSSPGGNEQFF.

This clonotype occurred many times. The V call is TRBV7-2, the J call TRBJ2-1; 11 bases match TRBD2. With V trimmed by 1 base and J by 2 bases, 4 bases remained unmatched. Germline V gene data show CDR1 as SGHTA and CDR2 as FQGNSA. The CDR3 is 17 residues long. CDR3 in amino acids: CASSLGELAGAYNEQFF. The CDR3, as DNA: TGTGCCAGCAGCTTAGGTGAACTAGCGGGGGCCTACAATGAGCAGTTCTTC.

The table lists this clonotype with many counts. This chain joins TRBV7-8 and TRBJ2-2; D may be TRBD1 (5 bases). Germline V gene sequence: CDR1 SGHVS, CDR2 FQNEAQ. V shed 1 base and J shed 6 bases, with 15 bases lying between them. The CDR3 spans 16 residues. The CDR3: CASSLGQGIYAGELFF. The CDR3 region has the DNA TGTGCCAGCAGCTTAGGGCAGGGAATTTACGCCGGGGAGCTGTTTTTT.

This clonotype occurred a few times. The chain uses TRBV5-1 and TRBJ2-1; the match to TRBD2 covers 11 bases. The V gene's germline CDR1 is SGHRS and CDR2 YFSETQ. The V gene end was trimmed by 0 bases and the J gene end by 5 bases; junction bases not matched to a gene: 4. CDR3 length: 16 residues. The CDR3, as DNA: TGCGCCAGCAGCTTGGGACTAGCGGGGTCGAACAATGAGCAGTTCTTC. It encodes CASSLGLAGSNNEQFF.